A single sample gave rise to the 28 T cell receptor beta chains below, sequenced in a study of blood T cell repertoires in COVID-19. Libraries were prepared by immunoSEQ multiplex PCR; TCRdb keeps only in-frame clonotypes and omits some of them. The sample comprises over 350,000 clones, over 75% of which are singletons, and around 0.97% rests with the top ten. The specimen sequenced was PBMCs or T cells enriched from blood (not recorded which). Source of these receptors: a woman aged 25 to 45 with acute COVID-19.

The CDR3 sequence is CASSAGTTRNEQFF. The CDR3, as DNA: TGTGCCAGCAGCGCCGGGACAACAAGGAATGAGCAGTTCTTC. The V call is TRBV7-3, the J call TRBJ2-1; TRBD1 is a possible D gene (6 bases). Trimming pared 5 bases from V and 7 bases from J, leaving 15 bases between. The CDR3 has 14 amino acids. Germline V gives CDR1 SGHTA, CDR2 FQGTGA.

This clone appeared a few times. The rearrangement uses TRBV5-6 and TRBJ1-6; D perhaps matches TRBD1 (6 bases). The CDR3 contains 15 residues. V was pared by 2 bases and J by 10 bases, with 16 bases between. Germline-derived CDR1 and CDR2 are SGHDT and YYEEEE. The CDR3 loop reads CASSFRRGAGSPLHF. The CDR3 DNA sequence: TGTGCCAGCAGCTTCCGCAGGGGCGCGGGCTCACCCCTCCACTTT. Based on the CDR3 plus reference TRBV5-6 and TRBJ1-6, the full variable domain is DAGVTQSPTHLIKTRGQQVTLRCSPKSGHDTVSWYQQALGQGPQFIFQYYEEEERQRGNFPDRFSGHQFPNYSSELNVNALLLGDSALYLCASSFRRGAGSPLHFGNGTRLTVT.

This clone was recorded only once. The V gene is TRBV7-6, the J gene TRBJ2-2; 8 bases match TRBD2. The J segment lost 0 bases and the V segment lost 4 bases, leaving 19 bases of the junction unmatched. The length of the CDR3 is 21 residues. CDR1 is SGHVS and CDR2 is FNYEAQ in the germline V gene. As DNA, the CDR3 is TGTGCCAGCAGCTCCCGGGCCGAGGTGGCGGGGGGTACTCCGAACACCGGGGAGCTGTTTTTT. Its translation is CASSSRAEVAGGTPNTGELFF.

V is TRBV4-1 and J is TRBJ2-2; TRBD2 might be the D (5 bases). The CDR3 contains 17 residues. Per the germline V gene, CDR1 is MGHRA and CDR2 is YSYEKL. The V end lost 0 bases, the J end lost 0 bases, and 11 bases lay between the germline ends. Written as DNA, the CDR3 is TGCGCCAGCAGCCAAGATTTGCCGGGGACGAACACCGGGGAGCTGTTTTTT. It encodes CASSQDLPGTNTGELFF.

J is TRBJ1-6 and V is TRBV6-4; 7 positions agree with TRBD1. This CDR3 spans 15 amino acids. With 2 bases clipped from V and 8 bases from J, the junction kept 6 bases outside the gene matches. The germline V gene encodes CDR1 MRHNA and CDR2 SNTAGT. The CDR3 is CASSDTPGGDSPLHF. The CDR3, as DNA: TGTGCCAGCAGTGACACCCCAGGGGGAGATTCACCCCTCCACTTT.

This chain joins TRBV2 and TRBJ1-1; D unclear. V was trimmed by 3 bases and J by 2 bases, leaving 7 bases between them. The CDR3 consists of 13 residues. Germline loops: CDR1 SNHLY, CDR2 FYNNEI. As DNA, the CDR3 is TGTGCCAGCAGTGAGGGCACCAACACTGAAGCTTTCTTT. Protein sequence: CASSEGTNTEAFF.

Remarks on this clone: Sequence at one end of the junction differs from germline and may be a read error. V and J are TRBV7-3 and TRBJ2-3, with unresolved D. The CDR3 length is 14 residues. Germline CDR1 is SGHTA and CDR2 is FQGTGA. CDR3 sequence reads: CASSFLNSRDTQYF. The CDR3 bases are TGTGCCAGCAGCTTTTTGAATAGCAGAGATACGCAGTATTTT.

V and J are TRBV27 and TRBJ1-6, with a weak D call TRBD1 (5 bases). The germline V gene has CDR1 MNHEY and CDR2 SMNVEV (reference sequence). This CDR3 region has 15 residues. V was clipped by 0 bases and J by 7 bases, with 10 bases between them. The CDR3 sequence is CASSLSAGDNSPLHF. The CDR3 DNA reads as TGTGCCAGCAGTTTATCTGCGGGGGACAATTCACCCCTCCACTTT.

The chain recombines TRBV4-1 with TRBJ2-7; 7 nucleotides align to TRBD1. Germline V gene sequence: CDR1 MGHRA, CDR2 YSYEKL. The CDR3 sequence is 15 residues long. Trimming removed 2 bases from V and 2 bases from J; junction bases left unmatched: 6. This chain's CDR3 is CASSQSPGQTYEQYF. CDR3 DNA: TGCGCCAGCAGCCAATCGCCGGGACAGACCTACGAGCAGTACTTC.

This clone was observed a handful of times. This chain links TRBV30 with TRBJ1-6, with a tentative D call TRBD1 (6 bases). This CDR3 is built from 18 residues. CDR1 is GTSNPN, CDR2 SVGIG, per germline (reference sequence). The V end lost 1 base, the J end lost 0 bases, and 16 bases lay between the germline ends. The CDR3 DNA reads as TGTGCCTGGAGTGCGGGACAAGGGTTTAGCTCCTATAATTCACCCCTCCACTTT. Its protein product is CAWSAGQGFSSYNSPLHF.

This clone was seen just once. The rearrangement links TRBV7-2 to TRBJ1-3, with 8 bases matching TRBD1. This CDR3 contains 16 residues. Per the germline V gene, CDR1 is SGHTA and CDR2 is FQGNSA. V lost 0 bases and J lost 4; bases outside the gene matches: 5. The CDR3 DNA follows: TGTGCCAGCAGCTTAGCGCGGACAGGGCTCGGAAACACCATATATTTT. It codes for CASSLARTGLGNTIYF.

This clone was recorded a few times. The V call is TRBV10-3, the J call TRBJ2-2, with TRBD1 matching 9 bases. This CDR3 is built from 16 residues. Trimming at V came to 0 bases and at J to 6 bases, leaving 5 bases not matched to a gene. In germline, CDR1 is ENHRY, CDR2 SYGVKD. Here the CDR3 reads CAISESGQGRPGELFF. CDR3 DNA sequence: TGTGCCATCAGTGAGTCGGGACAGGGAAGGCCCGGGGAGCTGTTTTTT.

The chain recombines TRBV18 with TRBJ2-1; a possible D gene is TRBD2 (6 bases). There are 15 residues in the CDR3. With 3 bases removed from V and 6 bases from J, the gap between germline ends came to 15 bases. CDR1 KGHSH and CDR2 LQKENI come from the germline V gene. For the CDR3, the DNA is TGTGCCAGCTCACCGCTCCAAACTAGCACCAATGAGCAGTTCTTC. This sequence encodes CASSPLQTSTNEQFF.

The chain recombines TRBV6-5 with TRBJ1-2; TRBD1 aligns across 12 bases. The germline gives CDR1 MNHEY, CDR2 SVGAGI. With 6 bases clipped from V and 4 bases from J, the junction kept 6 bases outside the gene matches. The CDR3 is made up of 15 amino acids. CDR3 residues: CASRGDRGPSYGYTF. The CDR3 region has the DNA TGTGCCAGCAGAGGGGACAGGGGGCCGAGCTATGGCTACACCTTC.

The sample holds a few counts of this clone. The chain uses TRBV27 and TRBJ2-5, with 7 bases lining up with TRBD2. This CDR3 contains 13 residues. Looked up from germline, CDR1 is MNHEY and CDR2 is SMNVEV (reference sequence). Germline trimming cut 8 bases from V and 1 base from J; bases unmatched to any gene: 4. In DNA form, the CDR3 reads TGTGCCAGCGGGAGGGTACTCCAAGAGACCCAGTACTTC. Translating it yields CASGRVLQETQYF.

This clone came up once. The V call is TRBV5-5, the J call TRBJ1-6, with D maybe TRBD1 (5 bases). Germline-derived CDR1 and CDR2 are SGHKS and YYEKEE (reference sequence). The CDR3 has 16 amino acids. V shed 2 bases and J shed 7 bases, with 16 bases lying between them. CDR3 sequence: CASSFRDSPGNSPLHF. In DNA form, the CDR3 reads TGTGCCAGCAGCTTCCGGGACTCCCCGGGGAATTCACCCCTCCACTTT.

The chain carries TRBV9 and TRBJ1-2, with a weak D call TRBD1 (6 bases). The length of the CDR3 is 14 residues. Germline V lookup: CDR1 SGDLS, CDR2 YYNGEE. V lost 4 bases, J lost 8 bases, and 18 bases lay in between. In DNA, the CDR3 is TGTGCCAGCAGCTCCGGCAGGGGCGTGGAGGGCTACACCTTC. Translating it yields CASSSGRGVEGYTF.

V gene TRBV19 combines with J gene TRBJ2-7; tentatively, D is TRBD1 (7 bases). The CDR3 extends over 13 amino acids. Trimming took 5 bases from V and 4 from J, leaving 12 bases between them. Germline loops: CDR1 LNHDA, CDR2 SQIVND (reference sequence). As DNA, the CDR3 is TGTGCCAGTAGTCTCCAGGGGGGATACGAGCAGTACTTC. Amino acids: CASSLQGGYEQYF.

CDR3 in DNA: TGTGCCAGCAGTTCACAACCCGGACATTTAACCACTGAAGCTTTCTTT. Translating gives CASSSQPGHLTTEAFF. The gene calls are TRBV27 and TRBJ1-1; D perhaps matches TRBD1 (5 bases). Germline V gene data show CDR1 as MNHEY and CDR2 as SMNVEV (reference sequence). Between the trimmed V and J ends, which lost 4 bases and 4 bases, there was a span of 19 bases. This CDR3 contains 16 residues.

This clone is a singleton in its sample. The chain uses TRBV29-1 and TRBJ2-2, with no clear D. The CDR3 is 13 amino acids. Germline CDR1 and CDR2: SQVTM and ANQGSEA. Trimming removed 1 base at V and 0 bases at J, with 3 bases between. The CDR3 nucleotides are TGCAGCGTTGAAGTATCGAACACCGGGGAGCTGTTTTTT. This sequence encodes CSVEVSNTGELFF.

V and J are TRBV19 and TRBJ2-6; 7 nucleotides align to TRBD1. J was trimmed by 2 bases and V by 3 bases; bases with no gene match: 19. The CDR3 loop spans 21 amino acids. Per the germline V gene, CDR1 is LNHDA and CDR2 is SQIVND (reference sequence). The chain's CDR3 is CASSILSSPSTGFAGANVLTF. The CDR3 coding sequence is TGTGCCAGTAGTATCTTGAGTTCTCCCTCGACAGGGTTCGCTGGGGCCAACGTCCTGACTTTC.

V and J are TRBV6-4 and TRBJ1-2; 8 bases agree with TRBD1. The CDR3 spans 15 residues. With V trimmed by 6 bases and J by 3 bases, 9 bases remained unmatched. Germline assignment: CDR1 MRHNA and CDR2 SNTAGT. In DNA, the CDR3 is TGTGCCAGCAGGCACAAGACAGGGGAGGACTATGGCTACACCTTC. This codes for CASRHKTGEDYGYTF.

The V gene is TRBV19, the J gene TRBJ2-7, with D perhaps TRBD1 (6 bases). CDR1 is LNHDA, CDR2 SQIVND, per germline (reference sequence). The CDR3 covers 14 residues. V dropped 6 bases and J dropped 2 bases, with 14 bases sitting between them. The CDR3 DNA reads TGTGCCAGTAGGAAGGACAGCGCTACCTACGAGCAGTACTTC. Translating gives CASRKDSATYEQYF.

The chain recombines TRBV6-5 with TRBJ1-6; D uncertain. CDR1 and CDR2 from the germline V gene are MNHEY and SVGAGI. V shed 6 bases and J shed 7 bases, with 10 bases lying between them. This CDR3 is 13 amino acids long. CDR3 in DNA: TGTGCCAGCAGGGTCCCCGGGAATTCACCCCTCCACTTT. This encodes CASRVPGNSPLHF.

J is TRBJ2-1 and V is TRBV3-1 (or the pseudogene TRBV3-2), with 12 bases lining up with TRBD2. From germline, CDR1 is LGHDT and CDR2 YNNKEL (reference sequence). This CDR3 contains 18 residues. V gave up 8 bases and J gave up 4 bases; unmatched junction bases: 15. DNA of the CDR3: TGTGCCAGCGTCTCCTCTTACGGGGGACTAGCGGGTTACAATGAGCAGTTCTTC. Amino acids: CASVSSYGGLAGYNEQFF.

The chain is built from TRBV11-3 and TRBJ2-1; 10 bases map to TRBD2. The CDR3 has 19 residues. Trimming took 0 bases from V and 0 from J; bases not matched to a gene: 8. CDR1 SGHNT and CDR2 YENEEA come from the germline V gene. In nucleotides, the CDR3 is TGTGCCAGCAGCTTAGAGGCTAGCGGGGGTCCCGACTCCTACAATGAGCAGTTCTTC. This gives the protein CASSLEASGGPDSYNEQFF.

This chain uses TRBV2 with TRBJ1-5; 8 positions agree with TRBD1. V dropped 5 bases and J dropped 1; count of bases not matched to a gene: 7. The CDR3 consists of 16 residues. CDR1 and CDR2 from the germline V gene are SNHLY and FYNNEI. CDR3 sequence (DNA): TGTGCCAGCAGTCCCGACAGGGGAGGGAGCAATCAGCCCCAGCATTTT. It is translated as CASSPDRGGSNQPQHF.

The V and J genes are TRBV7-3 and TRBJ1-3; 10 nucleotides line up with TRBD1. The CDR3 length is 13 residues. Germline CDR1 reads SGHTA; CDR2 reads FQGTGA. Trimming removed 4 bases from V and 7 bases from J; junction bases left unmatched: 1. This CDR3 is CASSSDRGNTIYF. The CDR3 coding sequence is TGTGCCAGCAGCTCGGACAGGGGGAACACCATATATTTT.